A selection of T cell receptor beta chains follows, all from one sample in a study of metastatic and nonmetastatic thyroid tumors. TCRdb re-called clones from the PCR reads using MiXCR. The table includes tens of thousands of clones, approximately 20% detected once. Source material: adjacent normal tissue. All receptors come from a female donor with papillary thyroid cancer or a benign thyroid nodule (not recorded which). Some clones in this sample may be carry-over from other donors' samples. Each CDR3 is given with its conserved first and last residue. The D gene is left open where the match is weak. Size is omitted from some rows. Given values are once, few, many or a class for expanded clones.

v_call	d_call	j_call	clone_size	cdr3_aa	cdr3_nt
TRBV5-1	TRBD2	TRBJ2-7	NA	CASSLDGRSEQYF	TGCGCCAGCAGCTTGGACGGGAGGAGCGAGCAGTACTTC
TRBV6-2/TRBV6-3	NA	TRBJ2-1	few	CATRVGLAREYEQFF	TGTGCCACCCGGGTGGGGTTAGCCCGGGAGTATGAGCAGTTCTTC
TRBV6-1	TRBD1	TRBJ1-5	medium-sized	CASSGGDRYFSNQPQHF	TGTGCCAGCAGTGGAGGGGACAGATACTTTAGCAATCAGCCCCAGCATTTT
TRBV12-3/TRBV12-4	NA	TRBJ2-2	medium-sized	CASRYGPLNTGELFF	TGTGCCAGCAGGTACGGACCGTTGAACACCGGGGAGCTGTTTTTT
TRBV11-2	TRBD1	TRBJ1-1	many	CASSPRPGQGTEAFF	TGTGCCAGCAGCCCCCGACCGGGACAGGGGACTGAAGCTTTCTTT
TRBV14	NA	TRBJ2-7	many	CASSHRRGSYEQYF	TGTGCCAGCAGTCACCGACGGGGCAGCTACGAGCAGTACTTC
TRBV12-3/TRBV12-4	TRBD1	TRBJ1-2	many	CASSAPGQGASRVGYTF	TGTGCCAGCAGTGCTCCGGGACAGGGGGCCTCTAGAGTTGGCTACACCTTC
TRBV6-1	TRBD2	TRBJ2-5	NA	CASRETVPGLAGGETQYF	TGTGCCAGCAGAGAAACTGTCCCGGGACTAGCGGGAGGAGAGACCCAGTACTTC
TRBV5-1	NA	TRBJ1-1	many	CASSLRTTAEAFF	TGCGCCAGCAGCTTGAGGACGACGGCTGAAGCTTTCTTT
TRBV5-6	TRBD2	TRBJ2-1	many	CASVLAGGGNEQFF	TGTGCCAGTGTCCTAGCGGGAGGGGGGAATGAGCAGTTCTTC
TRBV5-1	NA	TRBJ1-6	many	CASSSETGSNSPLHF	TGCGCCAGCAGCTCCGAAACAGGGAGTAATTCACCCCTCCACTTT
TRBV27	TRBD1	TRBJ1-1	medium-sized	CASSQNRGQAEAFF	TGTGCCAGCAGTCAAAACAGGGGGCAGGCTGAAGCTTTCTTT
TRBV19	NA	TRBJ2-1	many	CASSIITGDNEQFF	TGTGCCAGTAGTATAATCACAGGTGACAATGAGCAGTTCTTC
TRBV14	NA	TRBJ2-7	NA	CASSGAYERYF	TGTGCCAGCTCGGGCGCCTACGAGCGGTACTTC
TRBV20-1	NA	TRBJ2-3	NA	CSARDPRIATDKQYF	TGCAGTGCTAGAGATCCCCGAATAGCCACAGATAAGCAGTATTTT
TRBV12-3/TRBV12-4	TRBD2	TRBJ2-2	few	CASSLTWTSGSRNGELFF	TGTGCCAGCAGTCTCACCTGGACTAGCGGGAGTAGAAACGGGGAGCTGTTTTTT
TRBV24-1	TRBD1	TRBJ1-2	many	CATRREDRGPQGNYGYTF	TGTGCCACCAGGAGGGAGGACAGGGGCCCTCAGGGTAACTATGGCTACACCTTC
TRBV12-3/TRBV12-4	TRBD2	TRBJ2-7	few	CASSFFAGGPYEQYF	TGTGCCAGCAGTTTTTTTGCGGGAGGGCCCTACGAGCAGTACTTC
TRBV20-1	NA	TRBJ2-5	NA	CSARGVVKTQYF	TGCAGTGCTAGAGGAGTTGTGAAGACCCAGTACTTC
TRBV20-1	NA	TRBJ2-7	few	CSAGQYEQYF	TGCAGTGCTGGACAATACGAGCAGTACTTC
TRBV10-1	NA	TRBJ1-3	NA	CASSESGIAGNTIYF	TGCGCCAGCAGTGAGTCTGGAATAGCTGGAAACACCATATATTTT
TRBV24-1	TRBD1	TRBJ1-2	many	CATSDPTGGSYGYTF	TGTGCCACCAGTGATCCCACAGGGGGCTCCTATGGCTACACCTTC
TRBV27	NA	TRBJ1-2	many	CASSLSGNEYGYTF	TGTGCCAGCAGTTTATCGGGCAATGAATATGGCTACACCTTC
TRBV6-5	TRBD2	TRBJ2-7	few	CASSYGGEFYEQYF	TGTGCCAGCAGTTACGGGGGGGAATTCTACGAGCAGTACTTC
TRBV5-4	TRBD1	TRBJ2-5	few	CASGLVTGGETQYF	TGTGCCAGCGGCTTGGTGACAGGGGGTGAGACCCAGTACTTC
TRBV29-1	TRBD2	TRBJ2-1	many	CSVHTSGRGNEQFF	TGCAGCGTACATACTAGCGGGAGGGGCAATGAGCAGTTCTTC
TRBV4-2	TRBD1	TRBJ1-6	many	CASSQDRGSPLHF	TGTGCCAGCAGCCAGGACAGGGGTTCACCCCTCCACTTT
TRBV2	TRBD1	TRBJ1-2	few	CASLGQGFSGYTF	TGTGCCAGCCTAGGACAGGGGTTTTCTGGCTACACCTTC
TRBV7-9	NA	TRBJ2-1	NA	CASSGKRGNNEQFF	TGTGCCAGCTCCGGTAAGCGTGGGAACAATGAGCAGTTCTTC
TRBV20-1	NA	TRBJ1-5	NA	CSARLQGLNQPQHF	TGCAGTGCTAGGCTACAGGGTCTGAATCAGCCCCAGCATTTT
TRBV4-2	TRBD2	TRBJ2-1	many	CASSQVRASGGSSYNEQFF	TGTGCCAGCAGCCAAGTTCGGGCTAGCGGGGGGAGCTCCTACAATGAGCAGTTCTTC
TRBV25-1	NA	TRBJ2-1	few	CASSGLPGTPYNYQFF	TGTGCCAGCAGTGGCCTGCCCGGGACACCCTACAATTATCAGTTCTTC
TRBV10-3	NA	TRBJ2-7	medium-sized	CATDPGSYEQYF	TGTGCCACCGACCCGGGATCCTACGAGCAGTACTTC
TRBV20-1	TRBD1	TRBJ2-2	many	CSAAPGQASTGELFF	TGCAGTGCAGCTCCGGGACAGGCATCCACCGGGGAGCTGTTTTTT
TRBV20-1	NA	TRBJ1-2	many	CSARGPGANYGYTF	TGCAGTGCTAGGGGTCCAGGGGCTAACTATGGCTACACCTTC
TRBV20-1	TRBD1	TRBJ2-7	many	CSAGRTGAEQYF	TGCAGTGCTGGAAGGACAGGGGCCGAGCAGTACTTC
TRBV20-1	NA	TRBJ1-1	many	CSARPIAEAFF	TGCAGTGCTAGGCCCATCGCTGAAGCTTTCTTT
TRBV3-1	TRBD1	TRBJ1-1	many	CASSLGQAEAFF	TGTGCCAGCAGCCTCGGACAGGCTGAAGCTTTCTTT
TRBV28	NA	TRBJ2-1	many	CASSFSRTEQFF	TGTGCCAGCAGTTTTTCTCGGACGGAGCAGTTCTTC
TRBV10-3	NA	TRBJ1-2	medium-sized	CAISESPQGGYTF	TGTGCCATCAGTGAGTCTCCCCAGGGAGGCTACACCTTC
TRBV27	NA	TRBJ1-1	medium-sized	CASSVRGEAFF	TGTGCCAGCAGTGTACGGGGGGAAGCTTTCTTT
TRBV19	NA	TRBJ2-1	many	CASTPSTGTSYNEQFF	TGTGCCAGTACCCCCTCCACCGGGACCTCCTACAATGAGCAGTTCTTC
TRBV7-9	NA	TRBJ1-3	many	CASSLDGDLDTIYF	TGTGCCAGCAGCTTAGATGGAGATTTAGACACCATATATTTT
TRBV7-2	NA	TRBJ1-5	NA	CASAVGFNQPQHF	TGTGCCAGTGCCGTCGGTTTCAATCAGCCCCAGCATTTT